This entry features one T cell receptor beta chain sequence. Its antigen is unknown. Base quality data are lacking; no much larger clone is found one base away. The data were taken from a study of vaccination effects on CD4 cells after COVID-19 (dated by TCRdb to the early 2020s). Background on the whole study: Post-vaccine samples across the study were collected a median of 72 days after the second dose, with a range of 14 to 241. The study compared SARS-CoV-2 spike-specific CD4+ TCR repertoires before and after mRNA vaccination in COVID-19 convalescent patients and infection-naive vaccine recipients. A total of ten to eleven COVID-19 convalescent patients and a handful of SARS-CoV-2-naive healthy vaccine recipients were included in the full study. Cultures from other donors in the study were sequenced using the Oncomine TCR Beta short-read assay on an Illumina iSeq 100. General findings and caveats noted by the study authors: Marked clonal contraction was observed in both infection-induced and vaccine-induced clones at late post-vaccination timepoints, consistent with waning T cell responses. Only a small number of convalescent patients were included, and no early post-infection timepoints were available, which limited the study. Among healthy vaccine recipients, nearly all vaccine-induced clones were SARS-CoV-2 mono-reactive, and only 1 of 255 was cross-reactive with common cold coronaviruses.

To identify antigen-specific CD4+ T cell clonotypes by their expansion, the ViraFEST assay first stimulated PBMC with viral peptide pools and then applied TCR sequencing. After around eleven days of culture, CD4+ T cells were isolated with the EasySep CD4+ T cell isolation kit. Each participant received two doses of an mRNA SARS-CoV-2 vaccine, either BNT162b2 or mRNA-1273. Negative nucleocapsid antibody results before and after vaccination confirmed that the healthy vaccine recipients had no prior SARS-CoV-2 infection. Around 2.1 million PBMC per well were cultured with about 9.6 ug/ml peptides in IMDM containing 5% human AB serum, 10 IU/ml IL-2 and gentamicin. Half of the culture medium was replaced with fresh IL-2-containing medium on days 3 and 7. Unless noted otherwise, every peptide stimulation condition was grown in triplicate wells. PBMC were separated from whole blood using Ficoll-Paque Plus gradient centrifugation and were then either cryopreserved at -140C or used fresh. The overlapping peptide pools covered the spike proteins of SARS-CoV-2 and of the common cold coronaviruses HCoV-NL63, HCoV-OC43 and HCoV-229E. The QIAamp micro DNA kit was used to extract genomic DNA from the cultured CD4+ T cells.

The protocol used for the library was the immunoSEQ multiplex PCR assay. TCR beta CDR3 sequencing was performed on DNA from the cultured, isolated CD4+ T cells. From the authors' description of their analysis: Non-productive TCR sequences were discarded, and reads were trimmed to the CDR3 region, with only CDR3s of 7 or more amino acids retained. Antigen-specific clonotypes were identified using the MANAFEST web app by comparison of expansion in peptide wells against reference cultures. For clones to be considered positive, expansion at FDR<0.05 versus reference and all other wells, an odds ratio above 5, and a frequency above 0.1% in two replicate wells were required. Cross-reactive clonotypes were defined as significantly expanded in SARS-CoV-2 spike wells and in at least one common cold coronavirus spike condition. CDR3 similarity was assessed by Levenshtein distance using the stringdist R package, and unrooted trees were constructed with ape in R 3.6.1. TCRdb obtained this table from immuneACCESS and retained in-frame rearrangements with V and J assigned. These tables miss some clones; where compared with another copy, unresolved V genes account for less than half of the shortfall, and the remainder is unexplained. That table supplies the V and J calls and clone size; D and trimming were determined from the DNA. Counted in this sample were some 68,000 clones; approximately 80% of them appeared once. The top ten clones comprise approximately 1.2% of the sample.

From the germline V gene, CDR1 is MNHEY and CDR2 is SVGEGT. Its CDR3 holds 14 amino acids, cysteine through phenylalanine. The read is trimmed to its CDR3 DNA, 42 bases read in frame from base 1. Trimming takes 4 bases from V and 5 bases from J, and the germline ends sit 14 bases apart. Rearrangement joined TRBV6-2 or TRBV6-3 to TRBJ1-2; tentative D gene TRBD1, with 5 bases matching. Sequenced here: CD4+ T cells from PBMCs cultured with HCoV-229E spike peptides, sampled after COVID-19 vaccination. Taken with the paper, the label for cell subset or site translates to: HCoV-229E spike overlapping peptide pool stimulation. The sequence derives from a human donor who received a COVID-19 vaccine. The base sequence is TGTGCCAGCAGTTTCGCCGGGACTTTGTATGGCTACACCTTC. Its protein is CASSFAGTLYGYTF.